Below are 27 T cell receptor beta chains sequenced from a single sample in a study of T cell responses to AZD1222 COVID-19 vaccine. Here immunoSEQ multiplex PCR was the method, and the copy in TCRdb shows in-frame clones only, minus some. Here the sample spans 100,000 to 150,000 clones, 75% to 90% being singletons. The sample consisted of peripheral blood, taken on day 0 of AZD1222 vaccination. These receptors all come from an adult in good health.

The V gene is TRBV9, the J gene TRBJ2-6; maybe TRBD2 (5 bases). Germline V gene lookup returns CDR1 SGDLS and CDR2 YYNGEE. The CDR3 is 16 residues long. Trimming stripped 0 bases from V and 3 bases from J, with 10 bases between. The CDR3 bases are TGTGCCAGCAGCGTAGTGGCGGGCGGTGGGGCCAACGTCCTGACTTTC. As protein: CASSVVAGGGANVLTF.

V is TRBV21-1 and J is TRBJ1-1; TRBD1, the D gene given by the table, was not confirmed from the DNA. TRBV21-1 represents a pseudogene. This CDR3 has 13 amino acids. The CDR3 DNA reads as TGTGCCAGCAGCAAAGTCAGGGACACTGAAGCTTTCTTT. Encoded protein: CASSKVRDTEAFF.

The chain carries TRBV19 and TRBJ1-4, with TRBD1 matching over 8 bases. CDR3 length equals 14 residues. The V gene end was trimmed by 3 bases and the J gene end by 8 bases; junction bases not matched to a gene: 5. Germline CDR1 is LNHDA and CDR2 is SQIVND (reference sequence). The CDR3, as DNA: TGTGCCAGTAGTATGACAGGGGTACGGGAAAAACTGTTTTTT. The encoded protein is CASSMTGVREKLFF.

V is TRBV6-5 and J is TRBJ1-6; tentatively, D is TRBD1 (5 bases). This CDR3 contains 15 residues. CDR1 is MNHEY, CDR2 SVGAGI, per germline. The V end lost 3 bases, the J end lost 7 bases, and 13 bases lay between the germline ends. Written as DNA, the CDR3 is TGTGCCAGCAGTTATTACGGGGGGTGGAATTCACCCCTCCACTTT. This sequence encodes CASSYYGGWNSPLHF.

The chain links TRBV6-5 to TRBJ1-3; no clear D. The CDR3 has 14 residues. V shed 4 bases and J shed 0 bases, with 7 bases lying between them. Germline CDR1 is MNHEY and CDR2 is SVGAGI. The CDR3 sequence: CASSSYTSGNTIYF. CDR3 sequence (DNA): TGTGCCAGCAGTTCATACACCTCTGGAAACACCATATATTTT.

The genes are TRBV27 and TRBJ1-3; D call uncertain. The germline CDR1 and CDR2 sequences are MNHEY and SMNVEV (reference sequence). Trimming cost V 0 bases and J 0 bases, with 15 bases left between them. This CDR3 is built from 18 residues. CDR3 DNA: TGTGCCAGCAGTTTATCTGGGTTGGGGAGGTACTCTGGAAACACCATATATTTT. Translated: CASSLSGLGRYSGNTIYF.

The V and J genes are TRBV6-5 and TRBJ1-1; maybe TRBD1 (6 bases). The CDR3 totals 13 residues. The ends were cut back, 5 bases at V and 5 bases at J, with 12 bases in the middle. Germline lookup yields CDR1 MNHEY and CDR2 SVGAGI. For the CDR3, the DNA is TGTGCCAGCAGTATCAGGGGAGTGACTGAAGCTTTCTTT. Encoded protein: CASSIRGVTEAFF.

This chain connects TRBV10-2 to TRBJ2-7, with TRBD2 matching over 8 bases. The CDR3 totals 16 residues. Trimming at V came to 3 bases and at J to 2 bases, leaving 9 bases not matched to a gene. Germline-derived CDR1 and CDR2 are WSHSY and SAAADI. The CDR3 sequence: CASSDSGGAGPYEQYF. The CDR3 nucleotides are TGCGCCAGCAGTGACTCGGGGGGGGCGGGGCCCTACGAGCAGTACTTC.

In DNA, the CDR3 is TGTGCCAGCAGTTACGTGGGGGGGGGAAGGCAGCCCCAGCATTTT. This encodes CASSYVGGGRQPQHF. The rearrangement uses TRBV6-2 or TRBV6-3 and TRBJ1-5; D possibly corresponds to TRBD1 (5 bases). Trimming pared 2 bases from V and 7 bases from J, leaving 15 bases between. CDR1 is MNHEY and CDR2 is SVGEGT in the germline V gene. This CDR3 has 15 amino acids.

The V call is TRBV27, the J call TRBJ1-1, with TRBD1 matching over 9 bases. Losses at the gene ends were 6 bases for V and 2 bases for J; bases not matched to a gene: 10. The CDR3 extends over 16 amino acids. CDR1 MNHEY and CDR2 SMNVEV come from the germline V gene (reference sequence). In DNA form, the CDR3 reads TGTGCCAGCAGGAGAACAGGGGGCGGGGGCAACACTGAAGCTTTCTTT. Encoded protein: CASRRTGGGGNTEAFF.

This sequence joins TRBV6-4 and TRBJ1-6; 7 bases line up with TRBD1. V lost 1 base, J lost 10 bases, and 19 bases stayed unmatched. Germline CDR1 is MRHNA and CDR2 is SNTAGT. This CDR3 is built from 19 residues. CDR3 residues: CASSDCRGGGGCPPSPLHF. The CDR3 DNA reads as TGTGCCAGCAGTGACTGTAGGGGAGGGGGCGGTTGCCCCCCCTCACCCCTCCACTTT.

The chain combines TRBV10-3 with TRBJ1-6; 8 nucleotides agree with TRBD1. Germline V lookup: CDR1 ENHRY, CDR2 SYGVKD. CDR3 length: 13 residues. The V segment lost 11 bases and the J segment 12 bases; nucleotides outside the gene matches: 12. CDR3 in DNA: TGTGCCTCGCAGGACAGGGACGTGGAACCCCTCCACTTT. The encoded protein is CASQDRDVEPLHF.

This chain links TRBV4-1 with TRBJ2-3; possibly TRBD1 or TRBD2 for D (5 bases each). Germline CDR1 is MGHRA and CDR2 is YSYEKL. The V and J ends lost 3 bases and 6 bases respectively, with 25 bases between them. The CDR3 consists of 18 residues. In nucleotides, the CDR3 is TGCGCCAGCAGCCAGGGGCAGCAGGGCAGGCCGAGGAGGGATACGCAGTATTTT. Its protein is CASSQGQQGRPRRDTQYF.

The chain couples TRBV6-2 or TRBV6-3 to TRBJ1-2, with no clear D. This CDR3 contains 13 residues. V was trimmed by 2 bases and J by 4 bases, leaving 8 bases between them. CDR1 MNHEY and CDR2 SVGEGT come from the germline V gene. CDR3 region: CASSYGYSYGYTF. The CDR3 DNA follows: TGTGCCAGCAGTTACGGCTACAGCTATGGCTACACCTTC.

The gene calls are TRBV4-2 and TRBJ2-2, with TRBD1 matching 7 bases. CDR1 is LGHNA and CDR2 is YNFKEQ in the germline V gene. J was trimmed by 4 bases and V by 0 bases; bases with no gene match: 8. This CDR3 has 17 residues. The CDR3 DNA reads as TGTGCCAGCAGCCAAGATCGAGGGACAGTACTCACCGGGGAGCTGTTTTTT. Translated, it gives CASSQDRGTVLTGELFF.

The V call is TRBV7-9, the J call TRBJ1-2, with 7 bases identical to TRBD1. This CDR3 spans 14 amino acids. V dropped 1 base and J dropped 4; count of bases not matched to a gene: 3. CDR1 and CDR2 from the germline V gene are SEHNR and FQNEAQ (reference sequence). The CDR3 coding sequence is TGTGCCAGCAGCTTAGACCGACAGGGCTATGGCTACACCTTC. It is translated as CASSLDRQGYGYTF.

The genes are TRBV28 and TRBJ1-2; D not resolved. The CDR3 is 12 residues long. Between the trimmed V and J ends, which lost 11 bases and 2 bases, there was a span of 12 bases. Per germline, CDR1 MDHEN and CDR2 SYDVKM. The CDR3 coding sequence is TGTGCCGCAAGGAGGGAAAACTATGGCTACACCTTC. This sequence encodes CAARRENYGYTF.

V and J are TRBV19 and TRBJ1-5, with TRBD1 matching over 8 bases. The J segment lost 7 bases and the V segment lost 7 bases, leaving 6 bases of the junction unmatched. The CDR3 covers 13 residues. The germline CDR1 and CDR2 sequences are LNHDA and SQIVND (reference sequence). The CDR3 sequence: CASKGTGQQPQHF. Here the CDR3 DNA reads TGTGCCAGTAAGGGGACAGGACAACAGCCCCAGCATTTT.

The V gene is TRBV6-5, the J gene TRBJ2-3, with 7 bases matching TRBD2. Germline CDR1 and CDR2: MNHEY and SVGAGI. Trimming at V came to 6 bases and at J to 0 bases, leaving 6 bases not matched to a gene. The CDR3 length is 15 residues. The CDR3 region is CASSRGVPSTDTQYF. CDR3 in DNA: TGTGCCAGCAGCCGGGGGGTCCCTAGCACAGATACGCAGTATTTT.

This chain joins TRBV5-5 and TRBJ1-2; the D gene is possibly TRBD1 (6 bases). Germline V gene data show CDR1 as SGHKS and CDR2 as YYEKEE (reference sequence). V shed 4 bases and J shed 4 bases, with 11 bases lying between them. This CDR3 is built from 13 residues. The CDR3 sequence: CASSRTATYGYTF. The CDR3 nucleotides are TGTGCCAGCAGCCGGACAGCGACCTATGGCTACACCTTC.

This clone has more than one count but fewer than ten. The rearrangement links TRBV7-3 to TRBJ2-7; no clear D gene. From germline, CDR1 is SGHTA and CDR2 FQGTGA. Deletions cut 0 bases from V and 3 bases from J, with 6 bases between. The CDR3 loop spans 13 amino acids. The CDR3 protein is CASSLTYGYEQYF. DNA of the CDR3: TGTGCCAGCAGCTTAACTTACGGCTACGAGCAGTACTTC.

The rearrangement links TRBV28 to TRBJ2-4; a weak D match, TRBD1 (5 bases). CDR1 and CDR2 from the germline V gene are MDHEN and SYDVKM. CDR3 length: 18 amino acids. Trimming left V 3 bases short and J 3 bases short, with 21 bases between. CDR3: CASSFAASQGVIKNIQYF. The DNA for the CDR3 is TGTGCCAGCAGTTTTGCAGCCTCCCAAGGGGTGATCAAAAACATTCAGTACTTC.

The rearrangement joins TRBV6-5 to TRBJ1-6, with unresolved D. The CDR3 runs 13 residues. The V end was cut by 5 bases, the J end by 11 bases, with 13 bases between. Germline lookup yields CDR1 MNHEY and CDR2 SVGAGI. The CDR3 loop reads CASSLRDVAPLHF. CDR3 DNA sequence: TGTGCCAGCAGTCTCCGCGACGTTGCACCCCTCCACTTT.

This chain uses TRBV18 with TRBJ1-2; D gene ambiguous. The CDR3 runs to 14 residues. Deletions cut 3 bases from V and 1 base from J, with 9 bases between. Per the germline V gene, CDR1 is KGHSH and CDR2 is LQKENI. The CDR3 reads CASSPATVNYGYTF. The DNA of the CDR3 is TGTGCCAGCTCACCCGCGACTGTTAACTATGGCTACACCTTC.

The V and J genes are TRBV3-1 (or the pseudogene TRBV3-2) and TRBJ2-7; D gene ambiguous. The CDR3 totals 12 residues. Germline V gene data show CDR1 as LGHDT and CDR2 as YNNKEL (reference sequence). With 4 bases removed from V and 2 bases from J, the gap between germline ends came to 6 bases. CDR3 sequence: CASSRETYEQYF. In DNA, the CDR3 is TGTGCCAGCAGCCGGGAAACCTACGAGCAGTACTTC.

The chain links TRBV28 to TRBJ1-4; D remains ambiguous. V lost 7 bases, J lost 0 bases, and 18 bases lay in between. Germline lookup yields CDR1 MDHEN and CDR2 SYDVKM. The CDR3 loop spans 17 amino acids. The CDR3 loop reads CASTPGRTYATNEKLFF. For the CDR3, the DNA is TGTGCCAGCACCCCTGGCAGGACCTATGCAACTAATGAAAAACTGTTTTTT.

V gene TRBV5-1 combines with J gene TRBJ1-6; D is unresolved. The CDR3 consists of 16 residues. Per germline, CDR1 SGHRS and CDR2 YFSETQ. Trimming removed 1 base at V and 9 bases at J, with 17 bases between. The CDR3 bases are TGCGCCAGCAGCTTGAAGGGTCGTGGGCAGGCTTCACCCCTCCACTTT. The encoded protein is CASSLKGRGQASPLHF.